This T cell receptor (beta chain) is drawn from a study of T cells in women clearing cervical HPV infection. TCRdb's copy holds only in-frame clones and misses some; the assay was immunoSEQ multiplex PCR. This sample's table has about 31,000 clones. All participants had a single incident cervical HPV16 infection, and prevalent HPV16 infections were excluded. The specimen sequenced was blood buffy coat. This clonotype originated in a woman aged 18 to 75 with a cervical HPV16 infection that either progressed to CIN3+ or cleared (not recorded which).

The sequenced part of the CDR3 DNA is TGCAGCCCTGGGACAGGGGAGGTTGTTGAAAAG. This sequence encodes CSPGTGEVVEK. The full CDR3 protein reads CSPGTGEVVEKLFF. The V call is TRBV29-1, the J call TRBJ2-2, with 10 bases lining up with TRBD1. The read gets to within 3 residues of the CDR3 end, and the germline J gene fills in the rest. Germline CDR1 SQVTM, CDR2 ANQGSEA. This CDR3 comprises 14 residues.